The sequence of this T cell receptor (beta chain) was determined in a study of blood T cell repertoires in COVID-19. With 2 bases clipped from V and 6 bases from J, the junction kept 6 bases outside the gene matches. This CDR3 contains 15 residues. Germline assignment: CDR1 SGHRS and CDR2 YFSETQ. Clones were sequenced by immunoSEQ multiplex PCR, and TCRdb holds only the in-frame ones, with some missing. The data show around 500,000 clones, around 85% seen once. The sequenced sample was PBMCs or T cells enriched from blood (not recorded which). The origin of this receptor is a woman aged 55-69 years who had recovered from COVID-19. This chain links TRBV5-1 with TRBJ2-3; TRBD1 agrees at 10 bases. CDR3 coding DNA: TGCGCCAGCAGCTTTATAGGGACAGGGGTTGATACGCAGTATTTT. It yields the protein CASSFIGTGVDTQYF.